Following are 13 T cell receptor beta chains from one sample sequenced in a study of blood T cell repertoires in COVID-19. TCRdb's copy holds only in-frame clones and misses some; the assay was immunoSEQ multiplex PCR. Among over 95,000 clones, 84% were seen once, and the ten largest hold 8.1%. Sequenced: peripheral blood. These TCRs come from a woman aged 40 to 50 with acute or convalescent COVID-19.

The chain carries TRBV18 and TRBJ2-7; tentatively, D is TRBD2 (6 bases). The V and J ends lost 2 bases and 1 base respectively, with 9 bases between them. The CDR3 length is 14 residues. Germline CDR1 is KGHSH and CDR2 is LQKENI. The CDR3 loop reads CASSPGGISYEQYF. CDR3 nucleotides: TGTGCCAGCTCACCAGGGGGGATATCCTACGAGCAGTACTTC.

The chain joins TRBV4-3 to TRBJ1-5, with D unclear. The V end lost 2 bases, the J end lost 8 bases, and 13 bases lay between the germline ends. The CDR3 has 14 residues. Germline values: CDR1 LGHNA, CDR2 YSLEER. The CDR3 loop reads CASSQTQTSKPQHF. DNA of the CDR3: TGCGCCAGCAGCCAAACTCAGACAAGTAAGCCCCAGCATTTT.

In DNA, the CDR3 is TGTGCCAGCGAAGGGGATAAGGTCTACGAGCAGTACTTC. Its translation is CASEGDKVYEQYF. The J gene is TRBJ2-7, the V gene TRBV7-9; possible D gene TRBD1, 5 bases. Germline CDR1 and CDR2: SEHNR and FQNEAQ (reference sequence). This CDR3 has 13 amino acids. V lost 8 bases and J 3 bases, leaving 14 bases between the germline ends.

The chain combines TRBV7-2 with TRBJ2-2; 7 bases align to TRBD2. V shed 6 bases and J 7 bases; nucleotides not matched to a gene: 5. CDR3 length equals 13 residues. Germline CDR1 reads SGHTA; CDR2 reads FQGNSA. The CDR3 loop is CASSPAGVGELFF. The CDR3 DNA reads TGTGCCAGCAGTCCCGCGGGGGTCGGGGAGCTGTTTTTT.

This clone showed up just a few times. A read error may produce the germline difference seen at one junction end. The chain combines TRBV30 with TRBJ1-6; no reliable D call. Germline CDR1 GTSNPN, CDR2 SVGIG (reference sequence). The CDR3 is 17 amino acids. The CDR3 loop reads CACSVRRVSSYNSPLHF. The CDR3 nucleotides read TGTGCCTGCAGTGTACGGAGGGTGAGCTCCTATAATTCACCCCTCCACTTT.

The chain joins TRBV2 to TRBJ2-7, with 10 bases aligning to TRBD2. This CDR3 has 17 residues. The V gene's germline CDR1 is SNHLY and CDR2 FYNNEI. The V gene end was trimmed by 4 bases and the J gene end by 2 bases; junction bases not matched to a gene: 11. CDR3 residues: CASSGDKRGGVTYEQYF. CDR3 nucleotide sequence: TGTGCCAGCAGTGGGGATAAGCGGGGGGGCGTAACCTACGAGCAGTACTTC.

This clone was detected only once. V is TRBV5-1 and J is TRBJ2-3; possibly TRBD2 for D (7 bases). The V and J ends lost 4 bases and 4 bases respectively, with 13 bases between them. This CDR3 region has 14 residues. From germline, CDR1 is SGHRS and CDR2 YFSETQ. The CDR3 loop is CASSTGGRSDTQYF. The CDR3 nucleotides read TGCGCCAGCAGCACGGGGGGCCGGTCAGATACGCAGTATTTT.

The rearrangement joins TRBV6-5 to TRBJ2-1, with D tentatively TRBD2 (5 bases). Germline V CDR1 and CDR2: MNHEY, SVGAGI. The CDR3 has 13 residues. Trimming pared 0 bases from V and 9 bases from J, leaving 9 bases between. CDR3 protein: CASSYSRDFEQFF. DNA for the CDR3: TGTGCCAGCAGTTACTCTCGGGATTTTGAGCAGTTCTTC.

J is TRBJ2-5 and V is TRBV19; D might be TRBD2 (6 bases). V lost 3 bases, J lost 4 bases, and 15 bases lay in between. The CDR3 sequence is 15 residues long. Germline V gene data show CDR1 as LNHDA and CDR2 as SQIVND (reference sequence). This CDR3 is CASSIFWSGAETQYF. The CDR3 region has the DNA TGTGCCAGTAGTATCTTTTGGTCGGGAGCAGAGACCCAGTACTTC. The complete variable domain, with remaining parts taken from reference TRBV19 and TRBJ2-5, reads DGGITQSPKYLFRKEGQNVTLSCEQNLNHDAMYWYRQDPGQGLRLIYYSQIVNDFQKGDIAEGYSVSREKKESFPLTVTSAQKNPTAFYLCASSIFWSGAETQYFGPGTRLLVL.

This chain uses TRBV6-6 with TRBJ1-1; possible D gene TRBD1, 5 bases. V was cut by 4 bases and J by 7 bases, with 13 bases left in between. The CDR3 has 13 residues. The germline V gene encodes CDR1 MNHNY and CDR2 SVGAGI (reference sequence). CDR3 bases: TGTGCCAGCAGTTCCACGGCCGGGGGTGAAGCTTTCTTT. Its protein is CASSSTAGGEAFF.

With respect to this clone: A junction end diverges from the germline sequence, so it may reflect a read error. The J gene is TRBJ2-3, the V gene TRBV5-4, with 8 bases that match TRBD1. The CDR3 length is 12 residues. The V gene's germline CDR1 is SGHNT and CDR2 YYREEE (reference sequence). The CDR3 spells CASKTGGNTQYF. The DNA for the CDR3 is TGTGCAAGCAAAACAGGGGGAAATACGCAGTATTTT.

The chain recombines TRBV5-6 with TRBJ2-3; D ambiguous. The CDR3 extends over 14 amino acids. V was trimmed by 7 bases and J by 4 bases, leaving 16 bases between them. Germline V lookup: CDR1 SGHDT, CDR2 YYEEEE. The CDR3: CASLSSSGSDTQYF. The DNA of the CDR3 is TGTGCCAGCCTGAGTTCATCCGGGTCAGATACGCAGTATTTT.

The chain uses TRBV2 and TRBJ1-1; possibly TRBD1 for D (6 bases). The length of the CDR3 is 17 residues. V lost 7 bases, J lost 1 base, and 22 bases lay in between. Germline CDR1 SNHLY, CDR2 FYNNEI. The CDR3 DNA is TGTGCCAGCAAAGGGCAGGGAGGGGGTTTACCGAACACTGAAGCTTTCTTT. It yields the protein CASKGQGGGLPNTEAFF.